This TCR beta chain was identified in a study of cytomegalovirus exposure and HLA in healthy donors. General study results and limits: Sequencing likely produced, as an artifact, a cluster of highly shared sequence variants. Per a prior analysis, the majority of TCR beta V segments were productive roughly 87% or roughly 30% of the time.

V lost 6 bases, J lost 1 base, and 9 bases lay in between. The germline V gene encodes CDR1 SGHTA and CDR2 FQGTGA. There are 13 residues in the CDR3. About this clone: Its antigen is undetermined.

13 Jbeta primers and 60 Vbeta primers were used for the PCR. In the study's own analysis: In a later analysis, approximately 80 million unique TCR beta chains included roughly 11 million shared by two or more donors. Assay: immunoSEQ multiplex PCR; the TCRdb copy retains only in-frame clones and omits some. The DNA was the basis for D and trimming; V, J and clone size are from that table. The data contain some 87,000 clones, about three fifths of them singletons. This clonotype was sampled from a woman in her twenties or thirties in good health and CMV-seropositive. Sequencing input: PBMCs. V usage is TRBV7-3 and J usage is TRBJ2-5; the D gene is possibly TRBD2 (6 bases). CDR3 in amino acids: CASSNGGQETQYF. CDR3 nucleotide sequence: TGTGCCAGCAGTAACGGGGGCCAAGAGACCCAGTACTTC.